This T cell receptor beta chain was profiled in a study of blood T cell repertoires in COVID-19. Study-wide background: Donors in the United States, Italy and Spain gave samples during acute or convalescent COVID-19. Sources were T cells, B-cell-depleted T cells, or PBMCs; the material itself was cDNA or gDNA.

Data came from immunoSEQ multiplex PCR; TCRdb stores just in-frame clones and leaves some out. The data show 200,000 to 250,000 clones, around 87% seen once. After removal of 2 bases from V and 2 bases from J, the junction contained 10 bases not matched to a gene. From germline, CDR1 is LGHDT and CDR2 YNNKEL (reference sequence). CDR3 length: 18 residues. This sequence originates from a woman between 70 and 85 years old with active or convalescent COVID-19. The specimen was peripheral blood. V usage is TRBV3-1 (or the pseudogene TRBV3-2) and J usage is TRBJ2-5; 11 nucleotides line up with TRBD2. The CDR3 spells CASSQIAGGRAYQETQYF. CDR3 nucleotides: TGTGCCAGCAGCCAAATAGCGGGGGGGCGTGCGTATCAAGAGACCCAGTACTTC.